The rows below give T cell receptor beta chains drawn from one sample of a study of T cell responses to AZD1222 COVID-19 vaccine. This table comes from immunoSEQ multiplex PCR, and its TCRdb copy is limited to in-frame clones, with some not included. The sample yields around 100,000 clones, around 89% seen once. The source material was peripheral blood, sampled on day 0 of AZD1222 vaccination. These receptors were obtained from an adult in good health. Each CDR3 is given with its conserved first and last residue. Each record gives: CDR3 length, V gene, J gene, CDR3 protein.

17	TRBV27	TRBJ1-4	CASSPWTGGGYYEKLFF
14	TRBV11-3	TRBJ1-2	CASSGGQGAGGYTF
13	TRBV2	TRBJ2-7	CASSEGGFYEQYF
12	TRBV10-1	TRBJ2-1	CARPGLSGEQFF
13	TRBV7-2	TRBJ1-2	CASSFMLRGGYTF
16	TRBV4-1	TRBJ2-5	CASSLVPSGMEETQYF
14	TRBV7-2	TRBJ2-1	CASSYHRLNNEQFF
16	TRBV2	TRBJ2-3	CASRATGTGAADTQYF
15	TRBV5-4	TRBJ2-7	CASSLAGGSSYEQYF
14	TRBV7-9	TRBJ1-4	CASSLAPTGEKLFF
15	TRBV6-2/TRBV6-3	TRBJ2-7	CASSYGQVRGDEQYF
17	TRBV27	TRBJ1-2	CASSQRGQGLGDYGYTF
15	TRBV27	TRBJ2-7	CASSPVAGPTYEQYF
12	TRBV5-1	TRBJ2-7	CASSQPNLEQYF
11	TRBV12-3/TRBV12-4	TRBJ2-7	CASSPSYEQYF
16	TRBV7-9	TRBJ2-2	CAILAGTRGLDGELFF
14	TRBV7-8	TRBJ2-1	CASSWETGGYEQFF
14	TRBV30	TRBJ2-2	CAWSVLPKAGELFF
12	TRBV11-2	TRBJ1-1	CASSLAPTEAFF
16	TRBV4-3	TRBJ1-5	CASSQDTGEGDQPQHF
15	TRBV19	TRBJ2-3	CASSIAARTTDTQYF
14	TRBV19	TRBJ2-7	CASSSAGRNYEQYF
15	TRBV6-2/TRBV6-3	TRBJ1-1	CASSYYRTRIFEAFF
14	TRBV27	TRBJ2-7	CASSPLGLEYEQYF
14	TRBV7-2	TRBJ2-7	CASSFDRGSYEQYF
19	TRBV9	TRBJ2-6	CASSLHRAGGRSGANVLTF
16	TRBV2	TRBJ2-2	CASSEARGPGTGELFF
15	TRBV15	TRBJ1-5	CATSRDREGAQPQHF
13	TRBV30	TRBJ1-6	CACQGAGNSPLHF
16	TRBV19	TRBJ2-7	CASSSHSREDNYEQYF
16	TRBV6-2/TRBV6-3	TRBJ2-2	CASSFSRTENTGELFF
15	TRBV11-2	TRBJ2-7	CASSRDRGRAIEQYF
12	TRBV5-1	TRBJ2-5	CASRQTQETQYF
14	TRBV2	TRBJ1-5	CASSGTGSNQPQHF
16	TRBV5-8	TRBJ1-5	CASSRGDRGTWQPQHF
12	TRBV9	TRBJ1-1	CASSVVQGEAFF
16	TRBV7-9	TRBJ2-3	CASSLGLAGTADTQYF
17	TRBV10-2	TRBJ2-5	CASSESGTSGGGETQYF
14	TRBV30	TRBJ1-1	CAWEPGQGYTEAFF
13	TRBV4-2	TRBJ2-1	CASSQGRSNEQFF
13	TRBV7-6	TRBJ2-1	CASSLGNSGEQFF
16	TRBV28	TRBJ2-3	CASTLSGISGTDTQYF
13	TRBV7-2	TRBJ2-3	CASTTGAADTQYF
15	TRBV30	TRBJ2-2	CAWSVDAGGPGELFF
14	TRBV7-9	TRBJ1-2	CASSLDLGKGLYTF
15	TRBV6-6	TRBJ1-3	CASSAGAGTGNTIYF